A selection of T cell receptor beta chains follows, all from one sample in a study of blood T cells in healthy people across ages. MiXCR, applied by TCRdb to the 5' RACE reads, yields one record per CDR3 protein. The data contain approximately 800,000 distinct CDR3 sequences, about 56% of them singletons. Sequenced: blood. These receptor sequences come from a man aged 35 to 55 in good health. The CDR3 runs from the conserved cysteine through the conserved F or W. The D gene is left open where the match is weak. Only part of the rows carry a size: once, few, many, or a class if the clone is expanded.

V gene	D gene	clone size	J gene	CDR3 DNA	CDR3 protein
TRBV3-1	NA	NA	TRBJ2-7	TGTGCCAGCAGTTTGGGACACGGGTCGGCGAACGAGCAGTACTTC	CASSLGHGSANEQYF
TRBV27	NA	NA	TRBJ2-1	TGTGCCAGCAGTTTAGGCGGGACCGCCAATGAGCAGTTCTTC	CASSLGGTANEQFF
TRBV12-3/TRBV12-4	TRBD1	few	TRBJ2-7	TGTGCCAGCAGCGAACTACCGGGACAGGGGAACGAGCAGTACTTC	CASSELPGQGNEQYF
TRBV25-1	TRBD1	NA	TRBJ2-1	TGTGCCAGCAGTGGACAGGGGGAAGGAGTATGGGGTGAGCAGTTCTTC	CASSGQGEGVWGEQFF
TRBV3-1	NA	NA	TRBJ2-1	TGTGCCAGCAGCCAAGGGCAGGCAATGGGCAATGAGCAGTTCTTC	CASSQGQAMGNEQFF
TRBV6-4	TRBD1	NA	TRBJ2-5	TGTGCCAACAGTGAAGGGACAGGGGACGGGGTTGGTGAGCAGTACTTC	CANSEGTGDGVGEQYF
TRBV3-1	TRBD2	NA	TRBJ2-7	TGTGCCAGCAGCCCAAGTGCGGATAGCGGGAGTATTAGCGAGCAGTACTTC	CASSPSADSGSISEQYF
TRBV7-3	NA	few	TRBJ2-3	TGTGCCAGCAGCTTATCGGCAGGGGGCACAGATACGCAGTATTTT	CASSLSAGGTDTQYF
TRBV28	TRBD2	NA	TRBJ2-4	TGTGCCAGCAGTTATTACGGCGGGGGACTCGGGAAAAACATTCAGTACTTC	CASSYYGGGLGKNIQYF
TRBV7-2	NA	NA	TRBJ2-3	TGTGCCAGCAGCTTACGGGCCGCAACTAGCACAGATACGCAGTATTTT	CASSLRAATSTDTQYF
TRBV5-1	TRBD1	few	TRBJ2-3	TGCGCCAGCAGCCACCAAGGGACAGGGACCGACACAGATACGCAGTATTTT	CASSHQGTGTDTDTQYF
TRBV6-4	NA	NA	TRBJ2-3	TGTGCCAGCAGTGACAATCGGCGGGATAAAACAGATACGCAGTATTTT	CASSDNRRDKTDTQYF
TRBV7-2	TRBD1	few	TRBJ1-6	TGTGCCAGCAGCATGCCGGGACAGATAAATTCACCCCTCCACTTT	CASSMPGQINSPLHF
TRBV28	NA	NA	TRBJ2-5	TGTGCCAGCAGGTCCGGCCCGCTAGCCCAAGAGACCCAGTACTTC	CASRSGPLAQETQYF
TRBV28	NA	NA	TRBJ2-7	TGTGCCAGCAGCACGGACTGGGGAGAGCAGTACTTC	CASSTDWGEQYF